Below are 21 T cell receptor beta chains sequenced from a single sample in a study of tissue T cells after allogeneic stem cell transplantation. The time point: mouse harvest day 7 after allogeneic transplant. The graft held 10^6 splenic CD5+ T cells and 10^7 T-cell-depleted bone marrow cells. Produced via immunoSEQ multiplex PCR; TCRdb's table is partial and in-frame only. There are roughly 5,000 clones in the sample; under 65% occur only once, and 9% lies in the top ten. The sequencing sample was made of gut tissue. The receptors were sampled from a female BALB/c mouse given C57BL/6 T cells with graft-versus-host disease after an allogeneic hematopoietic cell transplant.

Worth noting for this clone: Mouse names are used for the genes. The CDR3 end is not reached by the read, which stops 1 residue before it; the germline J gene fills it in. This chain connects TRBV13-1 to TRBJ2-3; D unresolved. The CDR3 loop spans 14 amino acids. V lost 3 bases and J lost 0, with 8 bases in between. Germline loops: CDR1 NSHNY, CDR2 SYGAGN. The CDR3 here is CASSGQTSAETLYF. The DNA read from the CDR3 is TGTGCCAGCAGTGGACAAACTAGTGCAGAAACGCTGTAT.

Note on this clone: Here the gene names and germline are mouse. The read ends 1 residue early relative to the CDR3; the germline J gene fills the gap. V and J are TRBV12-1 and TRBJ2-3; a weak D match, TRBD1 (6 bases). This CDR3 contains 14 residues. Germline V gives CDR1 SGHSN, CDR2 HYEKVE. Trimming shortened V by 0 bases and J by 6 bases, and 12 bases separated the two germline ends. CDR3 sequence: CASSLGSRGETLYF. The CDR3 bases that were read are TGTGCCAGCTCTCTCGGGAGCAGGGGTGAAACGCTGTAT.

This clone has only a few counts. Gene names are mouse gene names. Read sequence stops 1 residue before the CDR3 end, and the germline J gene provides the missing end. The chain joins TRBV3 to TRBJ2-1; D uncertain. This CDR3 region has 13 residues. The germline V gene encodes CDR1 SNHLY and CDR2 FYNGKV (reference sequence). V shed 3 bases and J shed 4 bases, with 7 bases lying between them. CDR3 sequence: CASSFRQYAEQFF. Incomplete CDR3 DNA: TGTGCCAGCAGCTTTAGACAATATGCTGAGCAGTTC.

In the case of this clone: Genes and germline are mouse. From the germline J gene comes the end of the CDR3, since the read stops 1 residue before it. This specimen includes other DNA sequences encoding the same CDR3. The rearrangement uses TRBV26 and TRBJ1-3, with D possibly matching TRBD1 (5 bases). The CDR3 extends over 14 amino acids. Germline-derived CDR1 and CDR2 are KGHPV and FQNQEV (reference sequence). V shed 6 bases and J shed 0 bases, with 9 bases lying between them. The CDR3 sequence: CASSRTNSGNTLYF. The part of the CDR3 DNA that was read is TGTGCCAGCAGCCGGACAAATTCTGGAAATACGCTCTAT.

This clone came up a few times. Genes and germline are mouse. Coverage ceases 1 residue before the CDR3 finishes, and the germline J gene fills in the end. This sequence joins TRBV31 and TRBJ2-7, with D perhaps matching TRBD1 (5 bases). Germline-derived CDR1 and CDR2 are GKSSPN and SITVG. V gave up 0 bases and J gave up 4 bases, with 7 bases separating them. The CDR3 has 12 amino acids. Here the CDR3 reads CAWSLKGYEQYF. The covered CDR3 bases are TGTGCCTGGAGTCTAAAGGGGTATGAACAGTAC. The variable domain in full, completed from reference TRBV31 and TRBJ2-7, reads AQTIHQWPVAEIKAVGSPLSLGCTIKGKSSPNLYWYWQATGGTLQQLFYSITVGQVESVVQLNLSASRPKDDQFILSTEKLLLSHSGFYLCAWSLKGYEQYFGPGTRLTVL.

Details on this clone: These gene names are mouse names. CDR3 DNA (partial): TGTGGTGCTAGGCCCCCCCAAGACACCCAGTAC. This codes for CGARPPQDTQY. The whole CDR3 is CGARPPQDTQYF. The rearrangement uses TRBV20 and TRBJ2-5, with D uncertain. Read coverage stops 1 residue before the CDR3 terminus; the germline J gene supplies the remainder. The V end was cut by 2 bases, the J end by 2 bases, with 5 bases between. The germline CDR1 and CDR2 sequences are GFQATS and STVNSAI. This CDR3 is 12 amino acids long.

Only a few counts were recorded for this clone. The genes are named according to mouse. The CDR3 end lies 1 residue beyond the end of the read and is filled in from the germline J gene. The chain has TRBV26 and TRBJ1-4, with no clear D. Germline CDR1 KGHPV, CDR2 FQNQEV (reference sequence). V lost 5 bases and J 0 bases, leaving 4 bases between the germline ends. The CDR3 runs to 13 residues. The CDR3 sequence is CASSTISNERLFF. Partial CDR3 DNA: TGTGCCAGCAGTACAATTTCCAACGAAAGATTATTT.

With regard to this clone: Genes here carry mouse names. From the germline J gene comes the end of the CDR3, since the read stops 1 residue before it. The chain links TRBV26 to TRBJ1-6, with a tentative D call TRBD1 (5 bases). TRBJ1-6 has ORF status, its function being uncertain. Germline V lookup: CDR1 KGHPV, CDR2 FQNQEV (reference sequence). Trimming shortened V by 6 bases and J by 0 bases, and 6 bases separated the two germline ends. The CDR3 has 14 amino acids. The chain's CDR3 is CASSRVSYNSPLYF. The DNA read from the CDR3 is TGTGCCAGCAGCAGGGTTTCCTATAATTCGCCCCTCTAC.

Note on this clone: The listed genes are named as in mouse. CDR3 sequence reads: CASRLGGQDTQYF. CDR3 DNA (partial): TGTGCCAGCAGACTGGGGGGGCAAGACACCCAGTAC. V gene TRBV15 combines with J gene TRBJ2-5; 10 bases fit TRBD2. The sequenced fragment ends 1 residue before the CDR3 boundary, so the rest is inferred from the germline J gene. There are 13 residues in the CDR3. Germline loops: CDR1 SGHND, CDR2 FRSKSL. J was trimmed by 3 bases and V by 6 bases; bases with no gene match: 0.

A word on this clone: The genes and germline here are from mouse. The CDR3 bases that were read are TGTGCCAGCAGTGATGCCCTCTATGAACAGTAC. Its protein product is CASSDALYEQY. The entire CDR3 protein is CASSDALYEQYF. This sequence joins TRBV13-1 and TRBJ2-7; D gene unclear. The read is 1 residue too short to cover the CDR3 end, so that end is filled in from the germline J gene. Trimming took 0 bases from V and 3 from J, leaving 4 bases between them. This CDR3 is 12 amino acids long. Germline CDR1 and CDR2: NSHNY and SYGAGN.

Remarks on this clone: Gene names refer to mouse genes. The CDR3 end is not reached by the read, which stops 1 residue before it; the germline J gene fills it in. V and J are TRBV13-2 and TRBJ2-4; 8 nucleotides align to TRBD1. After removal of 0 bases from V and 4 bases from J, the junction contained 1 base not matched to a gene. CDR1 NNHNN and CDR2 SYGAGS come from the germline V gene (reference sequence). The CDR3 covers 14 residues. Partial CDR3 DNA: TGTGCCAGCGGTGATGCACAGGGGGAAAACACCTTGTAC. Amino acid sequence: CASGDAQGENTLY. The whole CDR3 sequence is CASGDAQGENTLYF.

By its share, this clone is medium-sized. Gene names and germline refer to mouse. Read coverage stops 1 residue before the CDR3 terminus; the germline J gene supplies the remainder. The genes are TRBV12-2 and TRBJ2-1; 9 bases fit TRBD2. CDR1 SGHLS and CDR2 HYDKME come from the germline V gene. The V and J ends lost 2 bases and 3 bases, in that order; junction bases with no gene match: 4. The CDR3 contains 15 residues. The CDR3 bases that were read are TGTGCCAGCTCTCGCCGACTGGGGGTCTATGCTGAGCAGTTC. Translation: CASSRRLGVYAEQF. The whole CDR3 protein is CASSRRLGVYAEQFF. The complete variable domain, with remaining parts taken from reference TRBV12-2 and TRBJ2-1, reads NSGVVQSPRYIIKGKGERSILKCIPISGHLSVAWYQQTQGQELKFFIQHYDKMERDKGNLPSRFSVQQFDDYHSEMNMSALELEDSAVYFCASSRRLGVYAEQFFGPGTRLTVL.

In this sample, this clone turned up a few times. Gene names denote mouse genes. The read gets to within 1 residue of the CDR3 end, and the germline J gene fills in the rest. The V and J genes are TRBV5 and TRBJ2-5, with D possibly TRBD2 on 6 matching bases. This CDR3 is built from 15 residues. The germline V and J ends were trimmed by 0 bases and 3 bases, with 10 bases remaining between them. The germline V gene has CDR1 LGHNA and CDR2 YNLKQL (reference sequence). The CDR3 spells CASSQDSGAQDTQYF. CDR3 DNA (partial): TGTGCCAGCAGCCAAGATTCTGGGGCGCAAGACACCCAGTAC.

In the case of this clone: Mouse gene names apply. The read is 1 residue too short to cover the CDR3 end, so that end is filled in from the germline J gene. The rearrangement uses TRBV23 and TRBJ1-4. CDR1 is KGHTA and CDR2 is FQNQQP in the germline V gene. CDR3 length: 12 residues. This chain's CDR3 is CSSSRSNERLFF. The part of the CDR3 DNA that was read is TGCTCCAGCAGCCGGTCCAACGAAAGATTATTT.

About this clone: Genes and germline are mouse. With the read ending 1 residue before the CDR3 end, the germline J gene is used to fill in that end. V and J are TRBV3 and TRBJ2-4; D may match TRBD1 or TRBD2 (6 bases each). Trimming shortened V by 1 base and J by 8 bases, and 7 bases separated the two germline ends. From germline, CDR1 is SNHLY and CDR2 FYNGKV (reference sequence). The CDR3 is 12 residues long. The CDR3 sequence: CASSLEGGTLYF. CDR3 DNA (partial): TGTGCCAGCAGCTTAGAGGGGGGCACCTTGTAC.

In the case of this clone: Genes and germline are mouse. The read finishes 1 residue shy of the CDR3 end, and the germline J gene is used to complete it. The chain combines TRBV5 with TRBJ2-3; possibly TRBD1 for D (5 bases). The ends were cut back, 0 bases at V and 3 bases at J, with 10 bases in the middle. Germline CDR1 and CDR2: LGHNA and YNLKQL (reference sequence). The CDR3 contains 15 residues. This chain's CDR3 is CASSQEKGRAETLYF. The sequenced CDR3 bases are TGTGCCAGCAGCCAAGAAAAGGGGAGAGCAGAAACGCTGTAT.

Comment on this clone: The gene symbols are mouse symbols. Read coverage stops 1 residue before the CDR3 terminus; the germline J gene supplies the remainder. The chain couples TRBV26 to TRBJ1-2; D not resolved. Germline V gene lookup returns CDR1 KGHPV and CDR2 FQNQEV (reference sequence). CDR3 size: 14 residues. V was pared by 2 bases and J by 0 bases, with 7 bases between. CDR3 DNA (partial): TGTGCCAGCAGTCTGCAGGCGACAAACTCCGACTACACC. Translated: CASSLQATNSDYT. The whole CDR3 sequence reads CASSLQATNSDYTF.

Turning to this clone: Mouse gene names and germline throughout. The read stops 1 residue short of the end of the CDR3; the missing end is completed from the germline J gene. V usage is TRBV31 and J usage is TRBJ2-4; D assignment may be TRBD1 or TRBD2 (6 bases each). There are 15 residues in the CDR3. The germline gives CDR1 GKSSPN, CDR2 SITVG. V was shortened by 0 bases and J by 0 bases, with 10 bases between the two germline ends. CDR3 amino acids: CAWSLGGSSQNTLYF. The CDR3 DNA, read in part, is TGTGCCTGGAGTCTAGGGGGGTCTAGTCAAAACACCTTGTAC.

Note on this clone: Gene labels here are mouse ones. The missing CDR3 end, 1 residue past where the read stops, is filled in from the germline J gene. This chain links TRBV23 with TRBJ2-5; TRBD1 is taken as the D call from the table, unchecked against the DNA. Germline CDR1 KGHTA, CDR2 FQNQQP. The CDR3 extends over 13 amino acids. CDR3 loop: CSSSHQGEDTQYF. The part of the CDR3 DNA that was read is TGCTCCAGCAGTCATCAGGGGGAAGACACCCAGTAC.

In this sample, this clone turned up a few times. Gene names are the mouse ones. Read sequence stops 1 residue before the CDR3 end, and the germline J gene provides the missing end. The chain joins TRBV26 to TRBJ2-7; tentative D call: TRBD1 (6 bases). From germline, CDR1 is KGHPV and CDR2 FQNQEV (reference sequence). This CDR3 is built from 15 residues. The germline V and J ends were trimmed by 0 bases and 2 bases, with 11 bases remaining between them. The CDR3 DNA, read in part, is TGTGCCAGCAGTCTGTCGAGGGGGAGCCCCTATGAACAGTAC. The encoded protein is CASSLSRGSPYEQY. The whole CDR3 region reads CASSLSRGSPYEQYF. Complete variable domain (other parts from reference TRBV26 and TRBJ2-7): NSKVIQTPRYLVKGQGQKAKMRCIPEKGHPVVFWYQQNKNNEFKFLINFQNQEVLQQIDMTEKRFSAECPSNSPCSLEIQSSEAGDSALYLCASSLSRGSPYEQYFGPGTRLTVL.

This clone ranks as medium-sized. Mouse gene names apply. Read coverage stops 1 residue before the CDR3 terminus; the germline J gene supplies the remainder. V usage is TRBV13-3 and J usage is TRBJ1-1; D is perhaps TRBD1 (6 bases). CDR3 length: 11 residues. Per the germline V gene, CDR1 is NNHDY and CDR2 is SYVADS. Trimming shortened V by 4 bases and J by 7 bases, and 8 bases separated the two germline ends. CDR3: CASSWDIEVFF. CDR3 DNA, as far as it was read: TGTGCCAGCAGTTGGGACATAGAAGTCTTC.